One sample yielded the 22 T cell receptor beta chains listed below, sequenced in a study of T-cell memory formation after mild COVID-19. TCRdb re-called the 5' RACE reads with MiXCR, one entry per CDR3 protein. The repertoire holds about 390,000 distinct CDR3 sequences, around 21% seen once, with around 12% in the top ten. The sequenced sample consisted of PBMCs or a T cell subset sorted from them (not recorded which). The receptors originated from an adult woman who had mild COVID-19 (a few samples of this study predate the infection). Cell type and time point are not known.

The rearrangement uses TRBV6-2 or TRBV6-3 and TRBJ2-5, with unresolved D. Germline CDR1 reads MNHEY; CDR2 reads SVGEGT. The length of the CDR3 is 13 residues. Trimming removed 5 bases at V and 7 bases at J, with 14 bases between. The CDR3, as DNA: TGTGCCAGCAGTCCCACAGAATACGGGACCCAGTACTTC. Translated: CASSPTEYGTQYF.

J is TRBJ2-3 and V is TRBV20-1; 8 nucleotides line up with TRBD1. CDR1 is DFQATT and CDR2 is SNEGSKA in the germline V gene (reference sequence). Losses at the gene ends were 5 bases for V and 3 bases for J; bases not matched to a gene: 4. This CDR3 is 13 amino acids long. This chain's CDR3 is CSARQGATDTQYF. CDR3 bases: TGCAGTGCTCGCCAGGGGGCGACAGATACGCAGTATTTT.

This clonotype was observed a handful of times. The chain links TRBV7-8 to TRBJ2-3; 8 positions match TRBD2. Germline-derived CDR1 and CDR2 are SGHVS and FQNEAQ. The CDR3 runs 14 residues. Trimming at V came to 4 bases and at J to 3 bases, leaving 3 bases not matched to a gene. The CDR3 nucleotides read TGTGCCAGCAGCTCTAGCGGGTTTACAGATACGCAGTATTTT. It encodes CASSSSGFTDTQYF.

The chain couples TRBV7-9 to TRBJ2-5; D gene unclear. The V gene lost 1 base and the J gene lost 4 bases, with 13 bases spanning the gap. In germline, CDR1 is SEHNR, CDR2 FQNEAQ (reference sequence). The CDR3 consists of 15 residues. In DNA form, the CDR3 reads TGTGCCAGCAGCTTAGACGCCCGGGTGCGAGAGACCCAGTACTTC. It encodes CASSLDARVRETQYF. Variable domain in full (rest from reference TRBV7-9 and TRBJ2-5): DTGVSQNPRHKITKRGQNVTFRCDPISEHNRLYWYRQTLGQGPEFLTYFQNEAQLEKSRLLSDRFSAERPKGSFSTLEIQRTEQGDSAMYLCASSLDARVRETQYFGPGTRLLVL.

This clonotype has just a few counts. The chain uses TRBV5-1 and TRBJ2-7; D possibly matches TRBD1 or TRBD2 (5 bases each). Trimming pared 4 bases from V and 3 bases from J, leaving 20 bases between. This CDR3 comprises 16 residues. In germline, CDR1 is SGHRS, CDR2 YFSETQ. The CDR3 here is CASSPRGRSQVYEQYF. Here the CDR3 DNA reads TGCGCCAGCAGCCCTCGGGGCAGGTCGCAGGTCTACGAGCAGTACTTC.

This clonotype was counted only a few times. The genes are TRBV4-1 and TRBJ2-7; 10 bases fit TRBD1. CDR3 length equals 14 residues. The V gene end was trimmed by 3 bases and the J gene end by 1 base; junction bases not matched to a gene: 0. CDR1 and CDR2 (germline): MGHRA, YSYEKL. The CDR3, as DNA: TGCGCCAGCAGCCAGGACAGGGGGTCCTACGAGCAGTACTTC. Translated, it gives CASSQDRGSYEQYF.

CDR3 DNA: TGTGCCAGCAGCCAAGAAAATAAGGACTACCCCCGCGATGAGCAGTTCTTC. Translation: CASSQENKDYPRDEQFF. The chain combines TRBV6-2 or TRBV6-3 with TRBJ2-1; D possibly corresponds to TRBD2 (6 bases). The CDR3 consists of 17 residues. V lost 6 bases and J lost 8, with 26 bases in between. Germline V gene sequence: CDR1 MNHEY, CDR2 SVGEGT.

The rearrangement joins TRBV30 to TRBJ1-1; D gene uncertain. There are 12 residues in the CDR3. Germline CDR1 is GTSNPN and CDR2 is SVGIG (reference sequence). The germline V and J ends were trimmed by 5 bases and 4 bases, with 11 bases remaining between them. This chain's CDR3 is CAWDRTATEAFF. The CDR3, as DNA: TGTGCCTGGGATAGGACGGCCACTGAAGCTTTCTTT.

The chain employs TRBV19 and TRBJ2-7; 9 bases are shared with TRBD1. The V gene end was trimmed by 8 bases and the J gene end by 1 base; junction bases not matched to a gene: 15. This CDR3 comprises 17 residues. CDR1 and CDR2 from the germline V gene are LNHDA and SQIVND (reference sequence). The CDR3 loop reads CASSLDPGQGGSYEQYF. CDR3 sequence (DNA): TGTGCCAGTTCGCTTGATCCGGGACAGGGAGGTTCCTACGAGCAGTACTTC.

The chain joins TRBV6-5 to TRBJ2-7; perhaps TRBD2 as D (5 bases). The germline CDR1 and CDR2 sequences are MNHEY and SVGAGI. Trimming took off 2 bases at V and 4 bases at J, with 9 bases between the two ends. CDR3 length equals 13 residues. The CDR3 spells CASSYARGYEQYF. The CDR3 DNA reads TGTGCCAGCAGTTACGCCCGCGGGTACGAGCAGTACTTC.

The rearrangement links TRBV7-9 to TRBJ1-1; TRBD1 agrees at 10 bases. Germline CDR1 is SEHNR and CDR2 is FQNEAQ (reference sequence). With 3 bases clipped from V and 4 bases from J, the junction kept 11 bases outside the gene matches. CDR3 length equals 17 residues. CDR3 protein: CASSLRGARTGGTEAFF. CDR3 bases: TGTGCCAGCAGCTTGAGGGGCGCTAGGACAGGGGGCACTGAAGCTTTCTTT.

This clonotype was seen only a few times. The chain has TRBV10-3 and TRBJ1-2; no definite D call. CDR1 is ENHRY, CDR2 SYGVKD, per germline. Trimming pared 4 bases from V and 1 base from J, leaving 4 bases between. The CDR3 contains 12 residues. The CDR3 is CAISGDNYGYTF. The CDR3 region has the DNA TGTGCCATCAGTGGTGATAACTATGGCTACACCTTC.

The chain carries TRBV2 and TRBJ1-2; D may be TRBD1 (6 bases). The germline gives CDR1 SNHLY, CDR2 FYNNEI. The CDR3 runs to 15 residues. The V end lost 2 bases, the J end lost 7 bases, and 17 bases lay between the germline ends. The CDR3 DNA reads TGTGCCAGCAGTGAACCACAGGGTATAGTTGGTGGCTACACCTTC. It codes for CASSEPQGIVGGYTF.

The rearrangement uses TRBV27 and TRBJ2-3; the D gene could be TRBD1 or TRBD2 (5 bases each). V was trimmed by 6 bases and J by 1 base, leaving 14 bases between them. Looked up from germline, CDR1 is MNHEY and CDR2 is SMNVEV (reference sequence). The CDR3 covers 15 residues. The CDR3 is CASSGALQRTDTQYF. The CDR3 DNA follows: TGTGCCAGCAGCGGGGCACTACAACGCACAGATACGCAGTATTTT.

The V and J genes are TRBV9 and TRBJ2-1; D might be TRBD1 or TRBD2, each matching 5 bases. Germline CDR1 SGDLS, CDR2 YYNGEE. The CDR3 has 13 amino acids. V shed 3 bases and J shed 9 bases, with 13 bases lying between them. The CDR3 coding sequence is TGTGCCAGCAGCGGGGGGACGGTTCCTGAGCAGTTCTTC. Its translation: CASSGGTVPEQFF.

This sequence joins TRBV29-1 and TRBJ2-7; D remains unclear. CDR1 SQVTM and CDR2 ANQGSEA come from the germline V gene. V lost 5 bases, J lost 3 bases, and 8 bases lay in between. The CDR3 runs to 11 residues. As DNA, the CDR3 is TGCAGCGTTCCCAACAACTACGAGCAGTACTTC. It specifies CSVPNNYEQYF.

This sequence joins TRBV12-3 or TRBV12-4 and TRBJ1-2, with 11 bases that match TRBD1. V dropped 4 bases and J dropped 3; count of bases not matched to a gene: 4. The CDR3 length is 15 residues. Here the CDR3 reads CASSSGTGGDYGYTF. In DNA form, the CDR3 reads TGTGCCAGCAGTTCCGGGACAGGGGGTGACTATGGCTACACCTTC.

This chain connects TRBV11-2 to TRBJ2-5; 12 positions agree with TRBD1. The V segment lost 1 base and the J segment 5 bases; nucleotides outside the gene matches: 8. Germline lookup yields CDR1 SGHAT and CDR2 FQNNGV. The CDR3 has 17 amino acids. The CDR3: CASSLVGAGTGGETQYF. The CDR3 nucleotides read TGTGCCAGCAGCTTAGTCGGGGCCGGGACAGGGGGCGAGACCCAGTACTTC.

The rearrangement uses TRBV21-1 and TRBJ2-7. TRBV21-1 is given as a pseudogene. This CDR3 comprises 16 residues. CDR3 region: CASSKEVAGSSYEQYF. DNA of the CDR3: TGTGCCAGCAGCAAAGAAGTAGCCGGTAGCTCCTACGAGCAGTACTTC.

This clonotype was observed a handful of times. The chain links TRBV7-9 to TRBJ1-4; D gene ambiguous. This CDR3 comprises 15 residues. The germline V and J ends were trimmed by 4 bases and 0 bases, with 9 bases remaining between them. Germline V gene lookup returns CDR1 SEHNR and CDR2 FQNEAQ (reference sequence). The CDR3 reads CASSSAIATNEKLFF. The CDR3 DNA reads TGTGCCAGCAGCTCCGCCATTGCAACTAATGAAAAACTGTTTTTT.

V and J are TRBV4-2 and TRBJ1-4, with D hard to call. There are 15 residues in the CDR3. Germline CDR1 LGHNA, CDR2 YNFKEQ. V dropped 1 base and J dropped 4 bases, with 10 bases sitting between them. The CDR3 spells CASSQVSEVNEKLFF. CDR3 bases: TGTGCCAGCAGCCAAGTGTCGGAGGTTAATGAAAAACTGTTTTTT.

In this sample, this clonotype turned up many times. V is TRBV4-1 and J is TRBJ2-2; D uncertain. The CDR3 is made up of 16 amino acids. CDR1 MGHRA and CDR2 YSYEKL come from the germline V gene. V gave up 4 bases and J gave up 5 bases, with 17 bases separating them. CDR3 protein: CASSPVIQRRTGELFF. In DNA form, the CDR3 reads TGCGCCAGCAGCCCCGTCATACAGCGCCGAACCGGGGAGCTGTTTTTT.